The entry below gives a single TCR beta chain sequence along with its context. Its antigen is as yet unknown. Sequenced by immunoSEQ multiplex PCR; TCRdb stores in-frame clones only, minus some. The sample has 100,000 to 150,000 clones; 90% are singletons. The sample belongs to a study of T cell responses to AZD1222 COVID-19 vaccine. Study-wide results and limits: After the peak T cell response, and only then, were repertoires sampled. Spike-specific TCR breadth and depth rose after two AZD1222 doses.

V was trimmed by 2 bases and J by 5 bases, leaving 12 bases between them. Germline V gene data show CDR1 as MNHNS and CDR2 as SASEGT. The CDR3 covers 14 residues. V usage is TRBV6-1 and J usage is TRBJ2-5; a weak D match, TRBD2 (5 bases). The receptor was derived from an adult in good health. This sample comprised peripheral blood, obtained on day 0 of AZD1222 vaccination. CDR3 amino acids: CASSEIASRETQYF. The CDR3 DNA is TGTGCCAGCAGTGAAATCGCTAGCAGGGAGACCCAGTACTTC.